This T cell receptor (beta chain) appears in the sequencing data of a study of T-cell reconstitution after alpha-beta-depleted transplantation in children. Notes on the study in general: By about two months after transplant, alpha-beta T cells reportedly arose from several hundred graft clones that had expanded.

With 4 bases removed from V and 4 bases from J, the gap between germline ends came to 15 bases. Germline assignment: CDR1 LGHDT and CDR2 YNNKEL (reference sequence). This CDR3 contains 15 residues. Only a few counts were recorded for this clonotype. As yet, its antigen is unknown. Unique molecular identifiers featured in how the TCRbeta library was prepared. Using its own MiXCR run on the PCR reads, TCRdb lists one record per CDR3 protein. The sample includes fewer than 700,000 distinct CDR3 sequences, approximately 12% of them seen just once. The material sequenced was PBMCs, mostly from graft donor cells, taken 360 days after TCRalphabeta/CD19-depleted stem cell transplant. This chain joins TRBV3-1 and TRBJ2-3; D ambiguous. This receptor was taken from a male patient aged 10 to 17 who had a stem cell transplant for acute myeloid leukemia, so the T cells may come from the graft donor. CDR3 DNA sequence: TGTGCCAGCAGCCCGGGTCCACCTGACCCAGATACGCAGTATTTT. This encodes CASSPGPPDPDTQYF.